This TCR beta chain derives from a study of control samples from healthy donors and cancer patients. Germline assignment: CDR1 SGDLS and CDR2 YYNGEE. The germline V and J ends were trimmed by 1 base and 1 base, with 5 bases remaining between them. This CDR3 is built from 14 residues. The table came from immunoSEQ multiplex PCR; TCRdb's copy has only in-frame clones and leaves some out. The sample gives about 71,000 clones, about 90% of which show up once; 15% to 20% is in the top ten. The specimen was PBMCs. The receptor was derived from a man aged 60-69 years with lung cancer. The rearrangement links TRBV9 to TRBJ1-4; D unresolved. The DNA of the CDR3 is TGTGCCAGCAGCGTACAAGGAACTAATGAAAAACTGTTTTTT. Its protein product is CASSVQGTNEKLFF.